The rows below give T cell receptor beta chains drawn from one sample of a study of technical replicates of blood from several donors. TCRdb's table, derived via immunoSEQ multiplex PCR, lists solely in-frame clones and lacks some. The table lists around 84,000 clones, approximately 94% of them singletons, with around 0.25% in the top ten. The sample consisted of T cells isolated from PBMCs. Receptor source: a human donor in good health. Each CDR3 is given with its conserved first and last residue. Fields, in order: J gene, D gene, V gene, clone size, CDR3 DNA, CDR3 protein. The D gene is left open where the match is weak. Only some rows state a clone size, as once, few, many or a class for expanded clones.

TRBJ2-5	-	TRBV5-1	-	TGCGCCAGCAGCCCCCGGTCGGTGCAGACCCAGTACTTC	CASSPRSVQTQYF
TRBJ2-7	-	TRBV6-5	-	TGTGCCAGCAGTTACGAGGACGGTAGGGGGTACGAGCAGTACTTC	CASSYEDGRGYEQYF
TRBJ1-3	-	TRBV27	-	TGTGCCAGCAGTTTAGCAGGGGACTCTGGAAACACCATATATTTT	CASSLAGDSGNTIYF
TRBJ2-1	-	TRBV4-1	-	TGCGCCAGCAGCCAAGCCCCGACCAGGCGGTTCTTC	CASSQAPTRRFF
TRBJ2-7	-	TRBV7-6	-	TGTGCCAGCAGCTCAGTGAGGACAGAGGCGCAGCACTTC	CASSSVRTEAQHF
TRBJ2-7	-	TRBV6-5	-	TGTGCCAGCAGTTACTCAGGGGTTCGGTTCGAGCAGTACTTC	CASSYSGVRFEQYF
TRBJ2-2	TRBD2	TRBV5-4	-	TGTGCCAGCAGCTCGGGACTAGCGGGAGGGCGTAGGTCCGGGGAGCTGTTTTTT	CASSSGLAGGRRSGELFF
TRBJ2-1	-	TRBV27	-	TGTGCCAGCAGTCTGGGGACTTACAATGAGCAGTTCTTC	CASSLGTYNEQFF
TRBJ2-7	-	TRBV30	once	TGTGCCTGGAGTGTGGGAGGATCCTACGAGCAGTACTTC	CAWSVGGSYEQYF
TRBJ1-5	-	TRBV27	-	TGTGCCAGCAGTTTATCAGGGAGGGGAAATCAGCCCCAGCATTTT	CASSLSGRGNQPQHF
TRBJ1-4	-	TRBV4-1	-	TGCGCCAGCAGCCAAGGTAGATACGAAAAACTGTTTTTT	CASSQGRYEKLFF
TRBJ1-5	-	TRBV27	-	TGTGCCAGCAGTGCGGCGGGGCCGTATAGCAATCAGCCCCAGCATTTT	CASSAAGPYSNQPQHF
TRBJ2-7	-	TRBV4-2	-	TGTGCCAGCAGCCCTAACTTCTACGAGCAGTACTTC	CASSPNFYEQYF
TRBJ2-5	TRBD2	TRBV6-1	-	TGTGCCAGCATGGCAGGGAGGGCAGAGACCCAGTACTTC	CASMAGRAETQYF
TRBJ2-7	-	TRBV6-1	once	TGTGCCAGCAGGTGGGACATAAGGCAGTACTTC	CASRWDIRQYF
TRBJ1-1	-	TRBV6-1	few	TGTGCCAGCAGTGAACAGGGTGGGACTGAAGCTTTCTTT	CASSEQGGTEAFF
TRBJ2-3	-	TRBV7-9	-	TGTGCCAGCAGCTTAGACGGACTTAGTACGCAGTATTTT	CASSLDGLSTQYF
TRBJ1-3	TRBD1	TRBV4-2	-	TGTGCCAGCAGCCAAGCGTACGCAGGGGGCTCTGGAAACACCATATATTTT	CASSQAYAGGSGNTIYF
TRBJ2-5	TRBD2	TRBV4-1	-	TGCGCCAGCAGCCAAGAACCCCCACGGACTAGCGGGGCACAAGAGACCCAGTACTTC	CASSQEPPRTSGAQETQYF
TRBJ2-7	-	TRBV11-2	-	TGTGCCAGCAGCTTAGTCGCAGGGACCTACGAGCAGTACTTC	CASSLVAGTYEQYF
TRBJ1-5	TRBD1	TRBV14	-	TGTGCCAGCAGCCAAGAAAGGGGACAGCGACATCAGCCCCAGCATTTT	CASSQERGQRHQPQHF
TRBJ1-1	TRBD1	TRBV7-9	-	TGTGCCAGCAGTGGACAGGACAACACTGAAGCTTTCTTT	CASSGQDNTEAFF
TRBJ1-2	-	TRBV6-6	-	TGTGCCACCGCACCAGGGTTGAATTATGGCTACACCTTC	CATAPGLNYGYTF
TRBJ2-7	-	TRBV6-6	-	TGTGCCAGCAGTTACGGACAGAGACCTCTAGTGCGTCGGTTC	CASSYGQRPLVRRF
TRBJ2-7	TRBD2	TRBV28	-	TGTGCAGCGGGACCGTACGAGCAGTACTTC	CAAGPYEQYF
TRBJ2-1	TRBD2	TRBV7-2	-	TGTGCCAGCAGCTTAGTAGCCCTCGCGGGAGGGTATAACAATGAGCAGTTCTTC	CASSLVALAGGYNNEQFF
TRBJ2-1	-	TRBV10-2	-	-	CASILASGNEQFF
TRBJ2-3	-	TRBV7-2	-	TGTGCCAGCAGCCCTAACACAGATACGCAGTATTTT	CASSPNTDTQYF
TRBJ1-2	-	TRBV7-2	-	TGTGCCAGCACTCCGGGACTGAGATATGGCTACACCTTC	CASTPGLRYGYTF
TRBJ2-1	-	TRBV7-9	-	TGTGCCAGCAGCTCCCCCTTACCGGGACACTTGGACAATGAGCAGTTCTTC	CASSSPLPGHLDNEQFF
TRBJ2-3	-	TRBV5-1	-	TGCGCCAGCAGCTTAGCTATCTCGCGCACAGATACGCAGTATTTT	CASSLAISRTDTQYF
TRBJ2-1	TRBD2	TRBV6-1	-	TGTGCCAGCAGTGGGCCCCTACTAGCGGGGAGCAATGAGCAGTTCTTC	CASSGPLLAGSNEQFF
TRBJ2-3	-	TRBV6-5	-	TGTGCCAGCAGTTACTCAAGAGCGGCTACAGATACGCAGTATTTT	CASSYSRAATDTQYF
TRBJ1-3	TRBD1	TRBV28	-	TGTGCCAGCAGTGCACAGGGGAGCCCTGGAAACACCATATATTTT	CASSAQGSPGNTIYF
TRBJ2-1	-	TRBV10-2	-	TGCGCCAGCAGTGAGTCAGAGTCAAGCGTCTACAATGAGCAGTTCTTC	CASSESESSVYNEQFF
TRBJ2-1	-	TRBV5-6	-	TGTGCCAGCAGAAGGGGGTGGGGCTCCTACAATGAGCAGTTCTTC	CASRRGWGSYNEQFF
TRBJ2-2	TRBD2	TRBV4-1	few	TGCGCCAGCAGCCAAGGAGGCCTAGCGGGAGTTGGAACCGGGGAGCTGTTTTTT	CASSQGGLAGVGTGELFF
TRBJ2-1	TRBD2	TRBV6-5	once	TGTGCCAGCAGGCCTAGCGGGGGGAACAATGAGCAGTTCTTC	CASRPSGGNNEQFF
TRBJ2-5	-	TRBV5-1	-	TGCGCCAGCAGCCGGGTACGGGACTCCCAAGAGACCCAGTACTTC	CASSRVRDSQETQYF